A selection of T cell receptor beta chains follows, all from one sample in a study of immune evolution from preneoplasia to lung adenocarcinoma. Some clones are missing from TCRdb's copy, which holds only in-frame ones; the method was immunoSEQ multiplex PCR. Among some 15,000 clones listed, roughly 80% were seen once. Sample: FFPE minimally invasive lung adenocarcinoma tissue. Source of these receptors: a person aged 70 to 85 with lung adenocarcinoma. The CDR3 runs from the conserved cysteine through the conserved F or W. A D gene is named only where the DNA matches it firmly. Clone size is given for some rows only: seen once, a few or many times, or a class if the clone is expanded.

TRBV14	TRBJ1-6	.	.	TGTGCCAGCAGCCAGGGGAGCTCCTATAATTCACCCCTCCACTTT	CASSQGSSYNSPLHF
TRBV7-2	TRBJ2-3	.	.	TGTGCCAGCACCCTGGGCGGGGGCACAGATACGCAGTATTTT	CASTLGGGTDTQYF
TRBV20-1	TRBJ1-2	.	.	TGCAGTGCTAATTATAGAAATGGCTACACCTTC	CSANYRNGYTF
TRBV7-7	TRBJ2-5	TRBD1	few	TGTGCTAGCAGCCTCGGGGCAGGGGGCGCAGAGACCCAGTACTTC	CASSLGAGGAETQYF
TRBV5-1	TRBJ2-7	TRBD2	.	TGCGCCAGCAGCCCGACCCCCCCGGCTAGCGGTCTCCAAGAGCAGTACTTC	CASSPTPPASGLQEQYF
TRBV7-9	TRBJ2-2	.	.	TGTGCCAGCAGCCTGACTAGGGCGGACACCGGGGAGCTGTTTTTT	CASSLTRADTGELFF
TRBV19	TRBJ2-1	TRBD2	.	TGTGCCAGTAGTATAATTAGCGGGGGTTACAATGAGCAGTTCTTC	CASSIISGGYNEQFF
TRBV30	TRBJ2-2	TRBD2	.	TGTGCCTGGAGTCCGATTAGCGGGGGGGCGTCTGGCGGGGAGCTGTTTTTT	CAWSPISGGASGGELFF
TRBV2	TRBJ1-5	.	.	TGTGCCAGCAAAAAGGGGGAGGGTAATCAGCCCCAGCATTTT	CASKKGEGNQPQHF
TRBV5-6	TRBJ1-1	.	.	TGTGCCAGCAGCTTTATTTTGTCCGGCAGAAACACTGAAGCTTTCTTT	CASSFILSGRNTEAFF
TRBV5-6	TRBJ2-2	.	.	TGTGCCAGCAGCTTGAGGACGAGTACGAACACCGGGGAGCTGTTTTTT	CASSLRTSTNTGELFF
TRBV28	TRBJ2-1	.	few	TGTGCCAGCAGTTTGGCGGGGACGGTATACAATGAGCAGTTCTTC	CASSLAGTVYNEQFF
TRBV9	TRBJ1-1	.	.	TGTGCCAGCAGCGCGGGGTGGATGAACACTGAAGCTTTCTTT	CASSAGWMNTEAFF
TRBV15	TRBJ2-1	TRBD1	.	TGTGCCACCAGCAGAGACAGGGGGCAATTGTACAATGAGCAGTTCTTC	CATSRDRGQLYNEQFF
TRBV29-1	TRBJ2-7	TRBD2	.	TGCAGCGTAACCTTAGCGGGGGGCTTTTACGAGCAGTACTTC	CSVTLAGGFYEQYF
TRBV27	TRBJ2-2	TRBD1	few	TGTGCCAGCAGTTTCGGACAGGGAATCACCGGGGAGCTGTTTTTT	CASSFGQGITGELFF
TRBV10-2	TRBJ2-5	.	.	TGCGCCAGCAGTGAGCCCCACCGGGGAGAGACCCAGTACTTC	CASSEPHRGETQYF
TRBV20-1	TRBJ1-1	.	.	TGCAGTGCTAGTGGGGAAATTGAAGCTTTCTTT	CSASGEIEAFF
TRBV28	TRBJ1-2	.	.	TGTGCCAGCAGTATTAACTATGGCTACACCTTC	CASSINYGYTF
TRBV14	TRBJ2-7	.	.	TGTGCCAGCAGCCTCCAAGGCCCTCAGTACTTC	CASSLQGPQYF
TRBV10-2	TRBJ2-1	.	.	TGCGCCAGCAGTGAGCCGCAGGGCGGGCAGTTCTTC	CASSEPQGGQFF
TRBV6-5	TRBJ2-1	.	few	TGTGCCAGCAGTACAGGACTGGGTAATGAGCAGTTCTTC	CASSTGLGNEQFF
TRBV30	TRBJ2-7	TRBD2	.	TGTGCCTGGAGTGCCGGGACTAGCAACGGCGAGCAGTACTTC	CAWSAGTSNGEQYF
TRBV7-9	TRBJ2-1	TRBD2	.	TGTGCCAGCAGCAAAAGGACTAGCGGGAGCCCGAATGAGCAGTTCTTC	CASSKRTSGSPNEQFF
TRBV7-9	TRBJ1-3	TRBD1	.	TGTGCCAGCAGCCCCGGGACAGGGATCCTTGGAAACACCATATATTTT	CASSPGTGILGNTIYF
TRBV5-4	TRBJ2-2	TRBD2	.	TGTGCCAGCAGCTTGGAGAGCGGGGAGGCTCACACCGGGGAGCTGTTTTTT	CASSLESGEAHTGELFF
TRBV28	TRBJ1-2	.	.	TGTGCCAGCAGGGATTCGACACTAGCCTATGGCTACACCTTC	CASRDSTLAYGYTF
TRBV11-3	TRBJ2-6	TRBD1	.	TGTGCCAGCAGCCGGGGGACAGGGTCTTCTGGGGCCAACGTCCTGACTTTC	CASSRGTGSSGANVLTF
TRBV11-2	TRBJ2-1	.	.	TGTGCCAGCAGCGAGTTTACGGACTACTCCTACAATGAGCAGTTCTTC	CASSEFTDYSYNEQFF
TRBV28	TRBJ1-5	TRBD1	once	TGTGCCAGCAGTCCCAGGGGGCCCAATCAGCCCCAGCATTTT	CASSPRGPNQPQHF
TRBV2	TRBJ1-4	.	.	TGTGCCAGCAGTGAGTTTACAGGAGGGTTTGAGAAACTGTTTTTT	CASSEFTGGFEKLFF
TRBV6-5	TRBJ1-1	.	.	TGTGCCAGCAGTTACGGTAACGAAGGAAACACTGAAGCTTTCTTT	CASSYGNEGNTEAFF
TRBV11-3	TRBJ1-3	TRBD1	.	TGTGCCAGCAGCCCCCCGGGACAGGGCCTCTCTGGAAACACCATATATTTT	CASSPPGQGLSGNTIYF
TRBV27	TRBJ2-5	.	.	TGTGCCAGCAGTCTTGAGGGATCGGAGACACAAGAGACCCAGTACTTC	CASSLEGSETQETQYF
TRBV11-3	TRBJ2-3	.	.	TGTGCCAGCAGCTTAGATCGTCCATCAGGGGATACGCAGTATTTT	CASSLDRPSGDTQYF
TRBV5-1	TRBJ2-3	TRBD2	.	TGCGCCAGCAGGTCCGGGGGGGTGACAGATACGCAGTATTTT	CASRSGGVTDTQYF
TRBV5-1	TRBJ2-2	.	.	TGCGCCAGCAGCCACAGGGACCGAAACACCGGGGAGCTGTTTTTT	CASSHRDRNTGELFF
TRBV28	TRBJ2-6	.	.	TGTGCCAGCAGCACTTCAGCAGGGGCCAACGTCCTGACTTTC	CASSTSAGANVLTF
TRBV7-8	TRBJ1-1	.	.	TGTGCCAGCAACGAGGGGGTGGGTGTCACTGAAGCTTTCTTT	CASNEGVGVTEAFF
TRBV7-8	TRBJ2-4	TRBD1	.	TGTGCCAGCAGCCCACAGACAGGGGCGGGCAAAAACATTCAGTACTTC	CASSPQTGAGKNIQYF
TRBV19	TRBJ1-1	.	.	TGTGCCAGTACCCTCGACGGGACTGAAGCTTTCTTT	CASTLDGTEAFF
TRBV20-1	TRBJ1-5	.	large	TGCAGTGCTAGCGGGGATCAGCCCCAGCATTTT	CSASGDQPQHF
TRBV14	TRBJ1-2	.	.	TGTGCCAGCAGCCAGATAAGCGGGGATGGCTACACCTTC	CASSQISGDGYTF
TRBV7-9	TRBJ2-2	.	.	TGTGCCAGCAGCCCCAAGTTCTTAAGGGGTTTCACCGGGGAGCTGTTTTTT	CASSPKFLRGFTGELFF
TRBV6-1	TRBJ2-1	.	.	TGTGCCAGCAGTCCCCGAGGAACCTCCTACAATGAGCAGTTCTTC	CASSPRGTSYNEQFF
TRBV5-1	TRBJ1-1	.	.	TGCGCCAGCAGCTTTAACAGGAACACTGAAGCTTTCTTT	CASSFNRNTEAFF
TRBV29-1	TRBJ2-7	TRBD2	once	TGCAGCGTTCAGCGGGGGGGCTACGAGCAGTACTTC	CSVQRGGYEQYF
TRBV18	TRBJ2-5	TRBD1	.	TGTGCCAGCTCACCACCGGGACAGCAAGAGACCCAGTACTTC	CASSPPGQQETQYF
TRBV6-1	TRBJ1-5	.	.	TGTGCCAGCAGTGGGGGACGGGATAGCAATCAGCCCCAGCATTTT	CASSGGRDSNQPQHF
TRBV11-3	TRBJ1-1	.	.	TGTGCCAGCAGCTTAGGGGTGAGAACTGAAGCTTTCTTT	CASSLGVRTEAFF
TRBV5-4	TRBJ1-1	.	.	TGTGCCAGCAGCCGGGGGTTGGGGGAGAACACTGAAGCTTTCTTT	CASSRGLGENTEAFF
TRBV7-8	TRBJ1-2	.	.	TGTGCCAGCAGCCCCCAGGGGTCGCGCGGCTACACCTTC	CASSPQGSRGYTF
TRBV11-3	TRBJ2-7	.	.	TGTGCCAGCAGCTTAGTCCCGGGTCTCCACGAGCAGTACTTC	CASSLVPGLHEQYF